The 12 T cell receptor beta chains below all came from one sample that was sequenced in a study of blood T cell repertoires in COVID-19. The data were produced by immunoSEQ multiplex PCR, yet TCRdb's version contains in-frame clones alone and is incomplete. The table records roughly 250,000 clones, approximately 83% of them present only once. What was sequenced was PBMCs or T cells enriched from blood (not recorded which). The receptors here all came from a woman in her twenties or thirties who had recovered from COVID-19.

This clone was seen a handful of times. The gene calls are TRBV4-2 and TRBJ2-5; 14 nucleotides align to TRBD2. V lost 3 bases to trimming and J lost 2 bases; unmatched junction nucleotides: 5. The CDR3 extends over 17 amino acids. Germline-derived CDR1 and CDR2 are LGHNA and YNFKEQ. The CDR3 DNA follows: TGTGCCAGCAGCCACGGACTAGCGGGGGGCCGTCAAGAGACCCAGTACTTC. Translation: CASSHGLAGGRQETQYF.

The chain combines TRBV3-1 (or the pseudogene TRBV3-2) with TRBJ1-4; weak D call: TRBD1 (5 bases). Germline CDR1 is LGHDT and CDR2 is YNNKEL (reference sequence). The ends were cut back, 3 bases at V and 6 bases at J, with 11 bases in the middle. The CDR3 covers 14 residues. CDR3 coding DNA: TGTGCCAGCAGCCATGAAGGGGAGGATGAAAAACTGTTTTTT. This encodes CASSHEGEDEKLFF.

The V and J genes are TRBV7-9 and TRBJ1-1, with a tentative D call TRBD1 (6 bases). This CDR3 spans 15 amino acids. The germline V and J ends were trimmed by 4 bases and 0 bases, with 12 bases remaining between them. Germline CDR1 SEHNR, CDR2 FQNEAQ (reference sequence). The CDR3 sequence: CASSSPQGLNTEAFF. The CDR3 nucleotides are TGTGCCAGCAGCTCCCCGCAGGGGTTGAACACTGAAGCTTTCTTT.

This chain joins TRBV4-2 and TRBJ1-6, with a tentative D call TRBD1 (5 bases). CDR3 length: 17 amino acids. The V end was cut by 4 bases, the J end by 9 bases, with 22 bases between. Germline V CDR1 and CDR2: LGHNA, YNFKEQ. The CDR3, as DNA: TGTGCCAGCAGCCCAGAAAACAGCCAAAGTACAGGTTCACCCCTCCACTTT. Protein product: CASSPENSQSTGSPLHF.

The rearrangement uses TRBV11-2 and TRBJ2-7; possibly TRBD2 for D (5 bases). The CDR3 runs to 14 residues. Germline V gene lookup returns CDR1 SGHAT and CDR2 FQNNGV. Trimming stripped 3 bases from V and 2 bases from J, with 11 bases between. The CDR3 DNA reads as TGTGCCAGCAGCTTGGACGGGGTCGCCTACGAGCAGTACTTC. Its protein product is CASSLDGVAYEQYF.

The chain joins TRBV2 to TRBJ2-7, with 7 bases matching TRBD1. Trimming cost V 6 bases and J 0 bases; bases outside gene matches: 5. CDR3 length equals 14 residues. From germline, CDR1 is SNHLY and CDR2 FYNNEI. In DNA form, the CDR3 reads TGTGCCAGCAGGAGACAGGGTACCTCCTACGAGCAGTACTTC. Protein: CASRRQGTSYEQYF.

CDR3: CASSWDLGPGAGELFF. The CDR3 DNA reads as TGTGCCAGCAGCTGGGACTTAGGGCCCGGTGCCGGGGAGCTGTTTTTT. V gene TRBV7-2 combines with J gene TRBJ2-2; D is perhaps TRBD2 (6 bases). Looked up from germline, CDR1 is SGHTA and CDR2 is FQGNSA. V was shortened by 4 bases and J by 6 bases, with 18 bases between the two germline ends. The CDR3 extends over 16 amino acids. Combining the CDR3 with reference TRBV7-2 and TRBJ2-2 gives the whole variable domain GAGVSQSPSNKVTEKGKDVELRCDPISGHTALYWYRQSLGQGLEFLIYFQGNSAPDKSGLPSDRFSAERTGGSVSTLTIQRTQQEDSAVYLCASSWDLGPGAGELFFGEGSRLTVL.

As DNA, the CDR3 is TGTGCCAGCAGCCGGAAAGAGCGGGGGGGCCGAACAGATACGCAGTATTTT. Translated: CASSRKERGGRTDTQYF. This chain connects TRBV3-1 (or the pseudogene TRBV3-2) to TRBJ2-3; 10 bases agree with TRBD2. Germline V gene sequence: CDR1 LGHDT, CDR2 YNNKEL (reference sequence). The V segment lost 4 bases and the J segment 3 bases; nucleotides outside the gene matches: 10. The CDR3 has 17 residues.

The chain employs TRBV6-5 and TRBJ1-5; 7 bases line up with TRBD1. The V segment lost 5 bases and the J segment 1 base; nucleotides outside the gene matches: 5. Germline lookup yields CDR1 MNHEY and CDR2 SVGAGI. This CDR3 comprises 15 residues. The CDR3 sequence: CASSTGVASNQPQHF. The CDR3 nucleotides read TGTGCCAGCAGTACAGGGGTGGCGAGCAATCAGCCCCAGCATTTT.

The genes are TRBV10-3 and TRBJ2-1; 8 bases are a match to TRBD2. The germline V gene encodes CDR1 ENHRY and CDR2 SYGVKD. V was clipped by 6 bases and J by 0 bases; unmatched bases: 1. This CDR3 comprises 14 residues. This CDR3 reads CAIRGTSSYNEQFF. CDR3 bases: TGTGCCATCAGGGGGACTAGCTCCTACAATGAGCAGTTCTTC.

J is TRBJ1-2 and V is TRBV7-9; D remains unclear. V gave up 4 bases and J gave up 2 bases, with 8 bases separating them. The V gene's germline CDR1 is SEHNR and CDR2 FQNEAQ (reference sequence). The CDR3 contains 13 residues. Here the CDR3 reads CASSSVSNYGYTF. DNA of the CDR3: TGTGCCAGCAGCTCAGTTTCCAACTATGGCTACACCTTC.

This clone was seen a single time. The gene calls are TRBV30 and TRBJ1-6; weak D call: TRBD1 (5 bases). CDR1 is GTSNPN and CDR2 is SVGIG in the germline V gene (reference sequence). The CDR3 runs to 13 residues. Trimming removed 3 bases from V and 10 bases from J, with 13 bases in between. The chain's CDR3 is CAWRLDQGSPLHF. The CDR3 DNA is TGTGCCTGGAGGCTGGACCAGGGATCACCCCTCCACTTT.